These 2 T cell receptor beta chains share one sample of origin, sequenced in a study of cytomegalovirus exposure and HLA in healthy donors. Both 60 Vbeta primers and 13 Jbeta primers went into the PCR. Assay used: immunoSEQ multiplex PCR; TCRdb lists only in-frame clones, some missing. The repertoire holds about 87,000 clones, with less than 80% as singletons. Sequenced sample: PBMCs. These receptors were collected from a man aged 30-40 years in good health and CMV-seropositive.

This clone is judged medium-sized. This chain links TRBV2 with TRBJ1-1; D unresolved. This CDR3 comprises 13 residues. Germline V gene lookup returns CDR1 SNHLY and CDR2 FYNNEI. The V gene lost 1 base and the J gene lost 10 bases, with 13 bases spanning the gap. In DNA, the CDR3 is TGTGCCAGCAGTGAAGGGCTGGTCGAGGGAGCTTTCTTT. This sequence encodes CASSEGLVEGAFF.

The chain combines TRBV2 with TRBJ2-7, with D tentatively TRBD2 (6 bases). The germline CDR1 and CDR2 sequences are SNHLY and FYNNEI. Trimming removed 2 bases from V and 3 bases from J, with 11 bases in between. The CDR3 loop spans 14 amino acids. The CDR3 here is CASSESGGIYEQYF. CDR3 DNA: TGTGCCAGCAGTGAAAGCGGAGGGATCTACGAGCAGTACTTC.